A selection of T cell receptor beta chains follows, all from one sample in a study of identical twins. TCRdb used MiXCR to reprocess the 5' RACE reads, holding one entry per CDR3 protein. The profile shows around 370,000 distinct CDR3 sequences, 7% to 9.5% of them singletons. Sequenced material: naive T cells sorted from blood. The receptor source for this set is a woman aged 45-65 years in good health. Each CDR3 is given with its conserved first and last residue. Each record gives: clone size, J gene, V gene, D gene, CDR3 DNA, CDR3 protein. The D gene is left open where the match is weak. Clone size is shown for a subset of rows, as once, few, many or a class of expanded clone.

clone size: many
J gene: TRBJ2-1
V gene: TRBV5-5
D gene: TRBD2
CDR3 DNA: TGTGCCAGCAGCCCCTACGTTGCCGGGACTAGCCACGATGAGCAGTTCTTC
CDR3 protein: CASSPYVAGTSHDEQFF

clone size: -
J gene: TRBJ2-5
V gene: TRBV4-1
D gene: TRBD1
CDR3 DNA: TGCGCCAGCAGCCAAGTACAGGGGGTCGGAAAGACCCAGTACTTC
CDR3 protein: CASSQVQGVGKTQYF

clone size: -
J gene: TRBJ2-5
V gene: TRBV6-1
D gene: TRBD1
CDR3 DNA: TGTGCCAGCCAAGATGGCCGGACAGGTGAAGAGACCCAGTACTTC
CDR3 protein: CASQDGRTGEETQYF

clone size: few
J gene: TRBJ2-7
V gene: TRBV12-3/TRBV12-4
D gene: TRBD1
CDR3 DNA: TGTGCCAGCAACACCGGGACAGGGGTCCACGAGCAGTACTTC
CDR3 protein: CASNTGTGVHEQYF

clone size: few
J gene: TRBJ2-4
V gene: TRBV2
D gene: -
CDR3 DNA: TGTGCCAGCAATGGAGAGGGGTCGGCCAAAAACATTCAGTACTTC
CDR3 protein: CASNGEGSAKNIQYF

clone size: -
J gene: TRBJ1-5
V gene: TRBV27
D gene: -
CDR3 DNA: TGTGCCAGCAGTTTTGGCAGGAGCAATCAGCCCCAGCATTTT
CDR3 protein: CASSFGRSNQPQHF

clone size: -
J gene: TRBJ2-3
V gene: TRBV7-9
D gene: -
CDR3 DNA: TGTGCCAGCAGCTCCCAGGGGGGCCTAAGCACAGATACGCAGTATTTT
CDR3 protein: CASSSQGGLSTDTQYF

clone size: few
J gene: TRBJ1-5
V gene: TRBV10-3
D gene: -
CDR3 DNA: TGTGCCATCAGTGAGTCTCTTAGCAATCAGCCCCAGCATTTT
CDR3 protein: CAISESLSNQPQHF

clone size: few
J gene: TRBJ2-1
V gene: TRBV12-3/TRBV12-4
D gene: TRBD2
CDR3 DNA: TGTGCCAGCAGTCCAAGCGGGAGGAACAATGAGCAGTTCTTC
CDR3 protein: CASSPSGRNNEQFF

clone size: few
J gene: TRBJ2-6
V gene: TRBV29-1
D gene: -
CDR3 DNA: TGCAGCGTTGCTCCTACCTCTGGGGCCAACGTCCTGACTTTC
CDR3 protein: CSVAPTSGANVLTF

clone size: -
J gene: TRBJ2-3
V gene: TRBV2
D gene: TRBD2
CDR3 DNA: TGTGCCAGCAGCCACCCCTCAACTAGCGGGAAATCCACAGATACGCAGTATTTT
CDR3 protein: CASSHPSTSGKSTDTQYF

clone size: few
J gene: TRBJ2-6
V gene: TRBV11-3
D gene: -
CDR3 DNA: TGTGCCAGCAGCCTGCCCCCTGGACACTTCAGCTCTGGGGCCAACGTCCTGACTTTC
CDR3 protein: CASSLPPGHFSSGANVLTF

clone size: many
J gene: TRBJ1-3
V gene: TRBV10-3
D gene: -
CDR3 DNA: TGTGCCATCGGGGTGAGCTCTGGAAACACCATATATTTT
CDR3 protein: CAIGVSSGNTIYF

clone size: many
J gene: TRBJ2-1
V gene: TRBV29-1
D gene: TRBD2
CDR3 DNA: TGCAGCGTTGAAGACACGACTAGCGGGGTATCCTACAATGAGCAGTTCTTC
CDR3 protein: CSVEDTTSGVSYNEQFF

clone size: -
J gene: TRBJ2-5
V gene: TRBV14
D gene: -
CDR3 DNA: TGTGCCAGCAGCCTTCTGCGGCAAGAGACCCAGTACTTC
CDR3 protein: CASSLLRQETQYF

clone size: few
J gene: TRBJ1-5
V gene: TRBV14
D gene: -
CDR3 DNA: TGTGCCAGCAGCCAATCAGGTCTCAATCAGCCCCAGCATTTT
CDR3 protein: CASSQSGLNQPQHF

clone size: many
J gene: TRBJ2-2
V gene: TRBV27
D gene: -
CDR3 DNA: TGTGCCAGCAGTCCCCGAAGTACCGGGGAGCTGTTTTTT
CDR3 protein: CASSPRSTGELFF

clone size: few
J gene: TRBJ1-1
V gene: TRBV29-1
D gene: -
CDR3 DNA: TGCAGCGTTGGGCAGACTTTTTCGTCTGAAGCTTTCTTT
CDR3 protein: CSVGQTFSSEAFF

clone size: -
J gene: TRBJ1-1
V gene: TRBV5-1
D gene: -
CDR3 DNA: TGCGCCACCAGCTTGGCTGGTGCCTCCATGAACACTGAAGCTTTCTTT
CDR3 protein: CATSLAGASMNTEAFF

clone size: few
J gene: TRBJ2-2
V gene: TRBV12-3/TRBV12-4
D gene: -
CDR3 DNA: TGTGCCAGCAGTCTGCTAGTCGCCGGGGAGCTGTTTTTT
CDR3 protein: CASSLLVAGELFF

clone size: -
J gene: TRBJ2-7
V gene: TRBV29-1
D gene: -
CDR3 DNA: TGCAGCGTTGCCCCGGATAGCTCCTACGAGCAGTACTTC
CDR3 protein: CSVAPDSSYEQYF

clone size: -
J gene: TRBJ1-2
V gene: TRBV20-1
D gene: -
CDR3 DNA: TGCAGTGCTAGGACCGGTAGTCGAGGCTACACCTTC
CDR3 protein: CSARTGSRGYTF

clone size: many
J gene: TRBJ2-4
V gene: TRBV6-5
D gene: -
CDR3 DNA: TGTGCCAGCAGACGCGACAGTGTGGGAAACATTCAGTACTTC
CDR3 protein: CASRRDSVGNIQYF

clone size: many
J gene: TRBJ1-3
V gene: TRBV5-1
D gene: TRBD1
CDR3 DNA: TGCGCCAGCAGCCTCCAACAGGGGGGCTCTGGAAACACCATATATTTT
CDR3 protein: CASSLQQGGSGNTIYF

clone size: few
J gene: TRBJ2-7
V gene: TRBV4-1
D gene: TRBD1
CDR3 DNA: TGCGCCAGCAGCCACGACAGGGGGCTCTCCTACGAGCAGTACTTC
CDR3 protein: CASSHDRGLSYEQYF

clone size: few
J gene: TRBJ2-3
V gene: TRBV9
D gene: -
CDR3 DNA: TGTGCCAGCAGCCCTGGTCATGCGGGACGCACAGATACGCAGTATTTT
CDR3 protein: CASSPGHAGRTDTQYF

clone size: -
J gene: TRBJ2-6
V gene: TRBV5-1
D gene: -
CDR3 DNA: TGCGCCAGCGAAGAAGGGGTGTGGGGCAACGTCCTGACTTTC
CDR3 protein: CASEEGVWGNVLTF

clone size: few
J gene: TRBJ2-7
V gene: TRBV4-1
D gene: -
CDR3 DNA: TGCGCCAGCAGCCAAGATGCGAGGGTACACTACGAGCAGTACTTC
CDR3 protein: CASSQDARVHYEQYF

clone size: -
J gene: TRBJ2-1
V gene: TRBV10-1
D gene: TRBD2
CDR3 DNA: TGCGCCAGCAGCGTTAGCGGGGGGGACAATGAGCAGTTCTTC
CDR3 protein: CASSVSGGDNEQFF

clone size: once
J gene: TRBJ2-3
V gene: TRBV20-1
D gene: TRBD2
CDR3 DNA: TGCAGTGCTAGGGTGCGGGAGGGTACAGGGGATACGCAGTATTTT
CDR3 protein: CSARVREGTGDTQYF

clone size: -
J gene: TRBJ1-1
V gene: TRBV6-5
D gene: -
CDR3 DNA: TGTGCCAGCCAGGGTTTGAACACTGAAGCTTTCTTT
CDR3 protein: CASQGLNTEAFF

clone size: few
J gene: TRBJ2-5
V gene: TRBV11-2
D gene: TRBD1
CDR3 DNA: TGTGCCAGCAGCCTACAGGGGTATCAAGAGACCCAGTACTTC
CDR3 protein: CASSLQGYQETQYF

clone size: -
J gene: TRBJ2-3
V gene: TRBV3-1
D gene: -
CDR3 DNA: TGTGCCAGCAGCCAAGATCCGGAGCCCACAGATACGCAGTATTTT
CDR3 protein: CASSQDPEPTDTQYF

clone size: few
J gene: TRBJ2-3
V gene: TRBV29-1
D gene: -
CDR3 DNA: TGCAGCGTTGAGGAAGATACGCAGTATTTT
CDR3 protein: CSVEEDTQYF

clone size: -
J gene: TRBJ1-2
V gene: TRBV20-1
D gene: -
CDR3 DNA: TGCAGTGCTAGAGCTCTCGGGCAGTCCTGCACCTTC
CDR3 protein: CSARALGQSCTF

clone size: -
J gene: TRBJ1-4
V gene: TRBV29-1
D gene: -
CDR3 DNA: TGCAGCGTTTCAGTTCTGGCCTCAGGCGGTGAAAAACTGTTTTTT
CDR3 protein: CSVSVLASGGEKLFF

clone size: few
J gene: TRBJ2-7
V gene: TRBV29-1
D gene: -
CDR3 DNA: TGCAGCGTTGTTGTTCCCGAGATGGGATCCTACGAGCAGTACTTC
CDR3 protein: CSVVVPEMGSYEQYF

clone size: many
J gene: TRBJ2-2
V gene: TRBV4-1
D gene: -
CDR3 DNA: TGCGCCAGCAGCCAAGATAAAGGGGTCGGGGAGCTGTTTTTT
CDR3 protein: CASSQDKGVGELFF

clone size: few
J gene: TRBJ2-5
V gene: TRBV12-3/TRBV12-4
D gene: -
CDR3 DNA: TGTGCCAGCAGTTTTATGGAAGAGACCCAGTACTTC
CDR3 protein: CASSFMEETQYF

clone size: few
J gene: TRBJ1-6
V gene: TRBV15
D gene: -
CDR3 DNA: TGTGCCACCAGCATTATGGTTTTTAATTCACCCCTCCACTTT
CDR3 protein: CATSIMVFNSPLHF

clone size: many
J gene: TRBJ2-1
V gene: TRBV6-5
D gene: -
CDR3 DNA: TGTGCCAGCAGTTACATGGAAAGCTCCTACAATGAGCAGTTCTTC
CDR3 protein: CASSYMESSYNEQFF

clone size: few
J gene: TRBJ2-1
V gene: TRBV13
D gene: -
CDR3 DNA: TGTGCCAGCAGCTATCCTTTGGGTGAGCAGTTCTTC
CDR3 protein: CASSYPLGEQFF

clone size: few
J gene: TRBJ2-5
V gene: TRBV5-1
D gene: TRBD1
CDR3 DNA: TGCGCCAGCAGCTTGGCGGACAGGGGGAATGAAGAGACCCAGTACTTC
CDR3 protein: CASSLADRGNEETQYF

clone size: -
J gene: TRBJ2-3
V gene: TRBV11-3
D gene: TRBD2
CDR3 DNA: TGTGCCAGCAGCTCCGAGACTAGCGGGAGCGGGTTTGATACGCAGTATTTT
CDR3 protein: CASSSETSGSGFDTQYF

clone size: many
J gene: TRBJ2-7
V gene: TRBV5-1
D gene: -
CDR3 DNA: TGCGCCAGCAGCTTCCGGGAAGGTCGGAGCTACGAGCAGTACTTC
CDR3 protein: CASSFREGRSYEQYF

clone size: many
J gene: TRBJ1-4
V gene: TRBV12-3/TRBV12-4
D gene: -
CDR3 DNA: TGTGCCAGCAGCCCTGGGGAAAAACTGTTTTTT
CDR3 protein: CASSPGEKLFF

clone size: many
J gene: TRBJ1-2
V gene: TRBV29-1
D gene: -
CDR3 DNA: TGCAGCGTTGACGGTGTGACTGGCTACACCTTC
CDR3 protein: CSVDGVTGYTF

clone size: few
J gene: TRBJ1-4
V gene: TRBV7-9
D gene: -
CDR3 DNA: TGTGCCAGCAGTACGGCGGCTGCAACTAATGAAAAACTGTTTTTT
CDR3 protein: CASSTAAATNEKLFF

clone size: many
J gene: TRBJ1-3
V gene: TRBV12-3/TRBV12-4
D gene: -
CDR3 DNA: TGTGCCAGCAGTTTTAGACACAGCTCTGGAAACACCATATATTTT
CDR3 protein: CASSFRHSSGNTIYF

clone size: many
J gene: TRBJ2-7
V gene: TRBV5-1
D gene: -
CDR3 DNA: TGCGCCAGCAGCTTGGTTGGTTCCAGAGATGAGCAGTACTTC
CDR3 protein: CASSLVGSRDEQYF

clone size: -
J gene: TRBJ2-1
V gene: TRBV11-2
D gene: -
CDR3 DNA: TGTGCCAGCAGCTTAGGGGCCAGGCCTACCCAATCCTACAATGAGCAGTTCTTC
CDR3 protein: CASSLGARPTQSYNEQFF

clone size: -
J gene: TRBJ2-3
V gene: TRBV24-1
D gene: -
CDR3 DNA: TGTGCCACCAGTGACCCGAGTAAGGTGGATACGCAGTATTTT
CDR3 protein: CATSDPSKVDTQYF

clone size: -
J gene: TRBJ2-2
V gene: TRBV11-3
D gene: -
CDR3 DNA: TGTGCCAGCAGCCCCGTGCGGGCTGAGGAGCTGTTTTTT
CDR3 protein: CASSPVRAEELFF